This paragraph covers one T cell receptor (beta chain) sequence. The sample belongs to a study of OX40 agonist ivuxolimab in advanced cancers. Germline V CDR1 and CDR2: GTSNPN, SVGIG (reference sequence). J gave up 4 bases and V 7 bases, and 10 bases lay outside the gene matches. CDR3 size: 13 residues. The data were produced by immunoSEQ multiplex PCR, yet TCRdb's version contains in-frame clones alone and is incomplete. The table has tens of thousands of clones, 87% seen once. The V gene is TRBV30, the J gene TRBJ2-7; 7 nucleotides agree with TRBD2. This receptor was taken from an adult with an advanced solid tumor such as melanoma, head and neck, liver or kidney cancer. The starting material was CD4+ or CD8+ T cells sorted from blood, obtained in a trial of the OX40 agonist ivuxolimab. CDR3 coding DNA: TGTGCCTCGCTCGGACTAGGGGATTACGAGCAGTACTTC. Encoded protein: CASLGLGDYEQYF.